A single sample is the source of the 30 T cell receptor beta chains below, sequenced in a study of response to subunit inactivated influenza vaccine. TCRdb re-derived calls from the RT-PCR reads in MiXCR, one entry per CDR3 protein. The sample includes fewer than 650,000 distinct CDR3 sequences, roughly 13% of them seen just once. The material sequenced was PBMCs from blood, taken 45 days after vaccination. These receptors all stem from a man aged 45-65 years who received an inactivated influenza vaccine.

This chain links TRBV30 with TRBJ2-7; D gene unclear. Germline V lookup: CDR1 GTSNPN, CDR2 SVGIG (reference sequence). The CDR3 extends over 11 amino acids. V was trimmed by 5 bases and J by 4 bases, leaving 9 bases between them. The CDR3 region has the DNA TGTGCCTGGGGGGAAATTTACGAGCAGTACTTC. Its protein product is CAWGEIYEQYF. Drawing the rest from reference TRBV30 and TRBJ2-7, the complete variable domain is SQTIHQWPATLVQPVGSPLSLECTVEGTSNPNLYWYRQAAGRGLQLLFYSVGIGQISSEVPQNLSASRPQDRQFILSSKKLLLSDSGFYLCAWGEIYEQYFGPGTRLTVT.

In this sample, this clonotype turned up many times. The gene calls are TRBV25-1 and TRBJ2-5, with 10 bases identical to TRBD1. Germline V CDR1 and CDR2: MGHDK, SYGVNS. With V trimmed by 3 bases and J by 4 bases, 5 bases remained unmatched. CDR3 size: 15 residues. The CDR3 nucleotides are TGTGCCAGCAGTGACCCTGGGACAGGGGTAGAGACCCAGTACTTC. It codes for CASSDPGTGVETQYF.

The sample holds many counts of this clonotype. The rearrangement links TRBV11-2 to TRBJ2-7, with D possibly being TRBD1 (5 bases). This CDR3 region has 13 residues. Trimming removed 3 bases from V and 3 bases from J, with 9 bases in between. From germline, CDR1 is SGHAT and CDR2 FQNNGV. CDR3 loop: CASSLGQLYEQYF. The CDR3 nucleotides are TGTGCCAGCAGCTTGGGGCAGCTCTACGAGCAGTACTTC.

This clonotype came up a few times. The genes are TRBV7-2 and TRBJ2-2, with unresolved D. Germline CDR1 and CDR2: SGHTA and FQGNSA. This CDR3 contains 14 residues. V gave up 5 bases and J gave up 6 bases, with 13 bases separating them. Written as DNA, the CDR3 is TGTGCCAGCAGCCGGGTTCGGGTGGCCGGGGAGCTGTTTTTT. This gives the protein CASSRVRVAGELFF.

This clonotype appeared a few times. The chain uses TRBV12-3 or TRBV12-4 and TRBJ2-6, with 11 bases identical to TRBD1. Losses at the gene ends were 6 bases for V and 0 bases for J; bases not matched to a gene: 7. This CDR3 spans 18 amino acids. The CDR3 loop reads CASRGRTGGPSGANVLTF. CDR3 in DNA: TGTGCCAGCAGGGGACGGACAGGGGGCCCCTCTGGGGCCAACGTCCTGACTTTC.

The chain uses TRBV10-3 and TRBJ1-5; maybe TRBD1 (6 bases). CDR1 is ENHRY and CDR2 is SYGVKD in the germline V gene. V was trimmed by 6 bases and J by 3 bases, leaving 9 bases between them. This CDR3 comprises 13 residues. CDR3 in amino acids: CAISGQNNQPQHF. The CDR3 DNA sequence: TGTGCCATCAGCGGACAGAACAATCAGCCCCAGCATTTT.

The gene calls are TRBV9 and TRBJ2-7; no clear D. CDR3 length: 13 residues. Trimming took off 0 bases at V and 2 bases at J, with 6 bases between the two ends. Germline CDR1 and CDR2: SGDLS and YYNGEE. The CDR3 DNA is TGTGCCAGCAGCGTAGACACCACCTACGAGCAGTACTTC. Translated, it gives CASSVDTTYEQYF.

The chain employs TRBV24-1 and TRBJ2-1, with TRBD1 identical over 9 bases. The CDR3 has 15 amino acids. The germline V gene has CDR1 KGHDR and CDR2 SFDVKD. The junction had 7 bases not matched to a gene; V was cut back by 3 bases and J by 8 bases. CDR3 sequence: CATSDPGTGFHEQFF. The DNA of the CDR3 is TGTGCCACCAGTGATCCCGGGACAGGGTTCCATGAGCAGTTCTTC.

The CDR3 region is CASSPGTHEQFF. CDR3 DNA: TGTGCCAGCAGTCCAGGGACCCATGAGCAGTTCTTC. This sequence joins TRBV12-3 or TRBV12-4 and TRBJ2-1, with D perhaps matching TRBD1 or TRBD2 (5 bases each). V gave up 5 bases and J gave up 8 bases, with 10 bases separating them. There are 12 residues in the CDR3.

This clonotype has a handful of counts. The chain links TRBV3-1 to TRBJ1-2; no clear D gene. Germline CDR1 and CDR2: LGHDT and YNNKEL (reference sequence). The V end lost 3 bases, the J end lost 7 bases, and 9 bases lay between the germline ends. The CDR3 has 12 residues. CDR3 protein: CASSHRGSGYTF. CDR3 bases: TGTGCCAGCAGCCATCGAGGGTCTGGCTACACCTTC.

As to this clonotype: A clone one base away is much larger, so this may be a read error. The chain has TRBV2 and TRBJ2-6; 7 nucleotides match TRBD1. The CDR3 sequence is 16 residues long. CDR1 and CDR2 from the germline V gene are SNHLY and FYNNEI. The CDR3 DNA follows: TGTGCCAGCAGTAGGGACAGAGCCTCTGGGACCAACGTCCTGACTTTC. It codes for CASSRDRASGTNVLTF.

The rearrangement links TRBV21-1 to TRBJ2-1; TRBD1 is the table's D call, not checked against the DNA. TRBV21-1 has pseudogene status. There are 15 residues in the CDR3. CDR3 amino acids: CASSARDIEDNEQFF. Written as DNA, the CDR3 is TGTGCCAGCAGCGCCCGGGACATCGAAGACAATGAGCAGTTCTTC.

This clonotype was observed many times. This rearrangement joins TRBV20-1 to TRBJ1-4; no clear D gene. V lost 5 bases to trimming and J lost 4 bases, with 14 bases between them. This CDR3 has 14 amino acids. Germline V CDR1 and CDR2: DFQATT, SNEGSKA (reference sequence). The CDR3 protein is CSALSGLVNEKLFF. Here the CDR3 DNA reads TGCAGTGCTCTATCTGGACTGGTTAATGAAAAACTGTTTTTT.

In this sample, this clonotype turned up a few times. Written as DNA, the CDR3 is TGCAGTGCTAGTAGGAGCGGAGGCACAGATACGCAGTATTTT. This translates into CSASRSGGTDTQYF. This chain joins TRBV20-1 and TRBJ2-3; a weak D match, TRBD2 (5 bases). The V gene lost 3 bases and the J gene lost 1 base, with 11 bases spanning the gap. This CDR3 is built from 14 residues. CDR1 and CDR2 from the germline V gene are DFQATT and SNEGSKA (reference sequence).

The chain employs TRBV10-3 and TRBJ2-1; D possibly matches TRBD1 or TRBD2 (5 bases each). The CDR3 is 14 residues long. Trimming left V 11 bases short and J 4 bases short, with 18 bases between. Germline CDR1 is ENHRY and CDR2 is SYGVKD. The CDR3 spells CASWEQGTYNEQFF. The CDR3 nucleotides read TGTGCCTCTTGGGAGCAGGGTACATACAATGAGCAGTTCTTC.

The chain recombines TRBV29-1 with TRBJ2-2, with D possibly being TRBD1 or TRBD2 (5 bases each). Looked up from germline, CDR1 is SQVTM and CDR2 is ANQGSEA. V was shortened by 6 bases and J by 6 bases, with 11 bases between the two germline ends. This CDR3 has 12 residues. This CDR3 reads CSVGTPAGELFF. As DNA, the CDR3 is TGCAGCGTAGGGACGCCCGCCGGGGAGCTGTTTTTT.

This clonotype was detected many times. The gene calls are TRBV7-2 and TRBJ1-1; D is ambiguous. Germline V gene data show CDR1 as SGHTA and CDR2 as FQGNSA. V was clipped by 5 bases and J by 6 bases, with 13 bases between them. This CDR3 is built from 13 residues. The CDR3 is CASSLGRVAEAFF. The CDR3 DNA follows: TGTGCCAGCAGCCTGGGGAGGGTCGCTGAAGCTTTCTTT.

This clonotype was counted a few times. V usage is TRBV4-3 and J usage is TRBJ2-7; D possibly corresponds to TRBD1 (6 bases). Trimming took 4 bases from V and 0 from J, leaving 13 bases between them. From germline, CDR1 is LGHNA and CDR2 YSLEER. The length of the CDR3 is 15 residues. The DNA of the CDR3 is TGCGCCAGCAGCCGAGGACAGAGTAGCTCCTACGAGCAGTACTTC. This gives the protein CASSRGQSSSYEQYF.

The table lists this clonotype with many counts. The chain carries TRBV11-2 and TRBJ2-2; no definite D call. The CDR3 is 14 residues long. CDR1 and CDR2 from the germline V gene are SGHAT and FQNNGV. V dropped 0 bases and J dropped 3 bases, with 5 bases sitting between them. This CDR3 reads CASSLDKYTGELFF. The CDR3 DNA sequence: TGTGCCAGCAGCTTAGACAAGTACACCGGGGAGCTGTTTTTT.

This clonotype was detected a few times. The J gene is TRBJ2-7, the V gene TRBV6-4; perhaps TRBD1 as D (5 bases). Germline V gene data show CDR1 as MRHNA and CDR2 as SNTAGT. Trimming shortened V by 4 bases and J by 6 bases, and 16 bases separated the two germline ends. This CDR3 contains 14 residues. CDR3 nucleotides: TGTGCCAGCAGTGTCCCCGGATTGGGGCTCGAGCAGTACTTC. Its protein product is CASSVPGLGLEQYF.

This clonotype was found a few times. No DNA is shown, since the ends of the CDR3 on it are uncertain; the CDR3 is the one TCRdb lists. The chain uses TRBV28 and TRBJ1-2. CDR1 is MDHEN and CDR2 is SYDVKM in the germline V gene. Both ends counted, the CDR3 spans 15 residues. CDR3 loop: CASSLLALSSSGYTF.

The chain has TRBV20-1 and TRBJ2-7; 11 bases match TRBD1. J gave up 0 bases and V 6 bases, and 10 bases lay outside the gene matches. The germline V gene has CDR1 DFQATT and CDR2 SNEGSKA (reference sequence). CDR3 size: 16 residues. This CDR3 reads CSAGSTDRGHSYEQYF. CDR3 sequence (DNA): TGCAGTGCAGGCTCGACGGACAGGGGGCACTCCTACGAGCAGTACTTC.

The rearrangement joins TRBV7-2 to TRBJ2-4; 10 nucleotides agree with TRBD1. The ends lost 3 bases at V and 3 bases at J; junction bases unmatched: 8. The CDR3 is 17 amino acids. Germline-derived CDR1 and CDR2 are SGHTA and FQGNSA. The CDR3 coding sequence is TGTGCCAGCAGCTTGGCGGGGACAGGGGTGAACAAAAACATTCAGTACTTC. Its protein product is CASSLAGTGVNKNIQYF.

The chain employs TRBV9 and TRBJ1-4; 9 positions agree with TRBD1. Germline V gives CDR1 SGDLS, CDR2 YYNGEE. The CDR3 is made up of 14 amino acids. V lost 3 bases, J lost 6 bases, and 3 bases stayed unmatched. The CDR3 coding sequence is TGTGCCAGCAGCGAGACAGGGGGGGATGAAAAACTGTTTTTT. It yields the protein CASSETGGDEKLFF.

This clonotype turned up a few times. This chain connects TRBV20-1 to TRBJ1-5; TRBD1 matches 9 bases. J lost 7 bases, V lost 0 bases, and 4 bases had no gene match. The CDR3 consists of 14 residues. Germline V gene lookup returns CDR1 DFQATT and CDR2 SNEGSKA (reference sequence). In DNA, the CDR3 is TGCAGTGCTAGAGAGGGGACAGGGAGCCAGCCCCAGCATTTT. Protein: CSAREGTGSQPQHF.

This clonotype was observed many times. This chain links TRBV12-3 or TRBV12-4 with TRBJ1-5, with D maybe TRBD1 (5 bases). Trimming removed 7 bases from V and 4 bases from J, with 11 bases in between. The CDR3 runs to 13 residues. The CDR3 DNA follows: TGTGCCAGCAATCAGGGTGGGAATCAGCCCCAGCATTTT. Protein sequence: CASNQGGNQPQHF.

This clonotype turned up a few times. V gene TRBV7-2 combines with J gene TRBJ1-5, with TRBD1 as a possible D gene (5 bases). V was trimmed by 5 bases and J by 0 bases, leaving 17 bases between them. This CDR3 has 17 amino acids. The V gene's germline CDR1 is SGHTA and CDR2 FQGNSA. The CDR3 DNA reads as TGTGCCAGCAGCGGGACTTCAGGCCTGTATAGCAATCAGCCCCAGCATTTT. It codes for CASSGTSGLYSNQPQHF.

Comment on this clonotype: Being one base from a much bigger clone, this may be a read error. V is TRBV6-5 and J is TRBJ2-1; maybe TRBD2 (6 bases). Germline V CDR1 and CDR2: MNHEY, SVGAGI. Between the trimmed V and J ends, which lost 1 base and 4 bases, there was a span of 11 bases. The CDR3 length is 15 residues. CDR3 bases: TGTGCCAGCAGTTACTGGAGGGTGGGGTACAATGAGCAGTTCTTC. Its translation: CASSYWRVGYNEQFF.

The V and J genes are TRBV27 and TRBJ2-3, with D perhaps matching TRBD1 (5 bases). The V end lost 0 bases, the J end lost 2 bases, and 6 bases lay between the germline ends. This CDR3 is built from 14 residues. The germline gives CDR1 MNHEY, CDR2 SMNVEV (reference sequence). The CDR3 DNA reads TGTGCCAGCAGTTTATCACAGGACACAGATACGCAGTATTTT. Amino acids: CASSLSQDTDTQYF.

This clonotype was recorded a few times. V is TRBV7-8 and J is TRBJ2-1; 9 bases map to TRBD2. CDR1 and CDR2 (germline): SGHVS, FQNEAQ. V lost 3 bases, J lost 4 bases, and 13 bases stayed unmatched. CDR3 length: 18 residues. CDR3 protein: CASSLGTSGRRKYNEQFF. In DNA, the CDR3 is TGTGCCAGCAGCTTGGGGACAAGCGGGAGGAGGAAATACAATGAGCAGTTCTTC.